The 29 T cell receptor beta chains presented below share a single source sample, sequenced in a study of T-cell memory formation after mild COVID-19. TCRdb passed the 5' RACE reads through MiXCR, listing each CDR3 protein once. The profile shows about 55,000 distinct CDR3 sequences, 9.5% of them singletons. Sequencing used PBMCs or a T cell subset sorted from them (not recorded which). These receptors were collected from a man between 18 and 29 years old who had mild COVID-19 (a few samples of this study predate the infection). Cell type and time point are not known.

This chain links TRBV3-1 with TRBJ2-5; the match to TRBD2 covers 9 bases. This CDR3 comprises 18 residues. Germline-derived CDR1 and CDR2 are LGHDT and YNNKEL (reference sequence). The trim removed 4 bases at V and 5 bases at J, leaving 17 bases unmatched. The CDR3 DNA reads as TGTGCCAGCAGCCTTTCCCTGGCTGCGGGGGGGGTGGCTGAGACCCAGTACTTC. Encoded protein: CASSLSLAAGGVAETQYF.

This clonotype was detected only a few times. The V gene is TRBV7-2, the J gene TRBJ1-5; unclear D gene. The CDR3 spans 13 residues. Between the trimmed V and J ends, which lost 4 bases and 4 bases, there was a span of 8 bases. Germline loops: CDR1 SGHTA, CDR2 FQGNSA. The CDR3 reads CASSSQLNQPQHF. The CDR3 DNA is TGTGCCAGCAGCTCTCAGTTAAATCAGCCCCAGCATTTT.

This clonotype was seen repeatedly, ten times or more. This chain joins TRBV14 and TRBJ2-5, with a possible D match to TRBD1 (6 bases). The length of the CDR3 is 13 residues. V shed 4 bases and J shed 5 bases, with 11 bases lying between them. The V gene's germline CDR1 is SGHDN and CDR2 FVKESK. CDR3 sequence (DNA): TGTGCCAGCAGCCGAGGGGGATCGGAGACCCAGTACTTC. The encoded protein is CASSRGGSETQYF.

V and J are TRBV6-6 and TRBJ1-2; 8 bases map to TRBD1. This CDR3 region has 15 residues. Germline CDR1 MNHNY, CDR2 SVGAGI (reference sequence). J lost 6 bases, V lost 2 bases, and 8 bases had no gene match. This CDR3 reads CASSYPAGGSDGYTF. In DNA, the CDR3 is TGTGCCAGCAGTTACCCTGCAGGGGGCTCGGATGGCTACACCTTC.

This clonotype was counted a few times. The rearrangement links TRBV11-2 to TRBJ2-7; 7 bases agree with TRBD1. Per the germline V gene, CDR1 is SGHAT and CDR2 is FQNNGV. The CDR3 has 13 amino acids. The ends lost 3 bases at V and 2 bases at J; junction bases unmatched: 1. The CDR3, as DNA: TGTGCCAGCAGCTTCGGACAGGCCTACGAGCAGTACGTC. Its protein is CASSFGQAYEQYV.

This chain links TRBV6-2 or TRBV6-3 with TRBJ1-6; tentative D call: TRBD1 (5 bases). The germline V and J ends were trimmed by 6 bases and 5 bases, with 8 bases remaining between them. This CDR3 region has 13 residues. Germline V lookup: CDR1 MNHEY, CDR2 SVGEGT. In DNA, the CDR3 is TGTGCCAGCAGCAGGGAGGATAATTCACCCCTCCACTTT. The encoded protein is CASSREDNSPLHF.

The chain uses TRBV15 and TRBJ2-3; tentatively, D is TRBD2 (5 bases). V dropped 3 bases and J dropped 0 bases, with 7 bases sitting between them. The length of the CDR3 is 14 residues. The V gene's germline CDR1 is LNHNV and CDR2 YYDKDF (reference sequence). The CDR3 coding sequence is TGTGCCACCAGCAGGGGAGAGAGCACAGATACGCAGTATTTT. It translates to CATSRGESTDTQYF.

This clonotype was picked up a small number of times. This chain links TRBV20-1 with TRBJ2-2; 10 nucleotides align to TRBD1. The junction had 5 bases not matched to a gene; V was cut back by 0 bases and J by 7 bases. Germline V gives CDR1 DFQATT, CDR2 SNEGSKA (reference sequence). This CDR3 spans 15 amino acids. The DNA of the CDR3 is TGCAGTGCTAGAGATCCGGGGACAGGGGTCGGGGAGCTGTTTTTT. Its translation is CSARDPGTGVGELFF.

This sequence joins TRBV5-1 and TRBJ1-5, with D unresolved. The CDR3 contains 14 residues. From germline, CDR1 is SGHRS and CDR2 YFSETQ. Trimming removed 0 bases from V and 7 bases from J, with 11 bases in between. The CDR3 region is CASSLGADLQPQHF. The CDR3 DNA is TGCGCCAGCAGCTTGGGGGCAGATTTGCAGCCCCAGCATTTT.

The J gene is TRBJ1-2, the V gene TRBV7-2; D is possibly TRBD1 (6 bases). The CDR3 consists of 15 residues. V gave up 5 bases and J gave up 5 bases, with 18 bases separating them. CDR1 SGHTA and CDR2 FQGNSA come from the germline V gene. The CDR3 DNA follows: TGTGCCAGCAGCGTCACGTCTGGGACACAATATGGCTACACCTTC. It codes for CASSVTSGTQYGYTF.

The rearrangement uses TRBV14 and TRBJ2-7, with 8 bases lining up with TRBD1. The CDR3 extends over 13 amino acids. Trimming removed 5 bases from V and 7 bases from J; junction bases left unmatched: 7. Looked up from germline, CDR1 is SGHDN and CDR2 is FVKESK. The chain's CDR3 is CASSLGQGMEQYF. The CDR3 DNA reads TGTGCCAGCAGCTTAGGACAGGGCATGGAGCAGTACTTC.

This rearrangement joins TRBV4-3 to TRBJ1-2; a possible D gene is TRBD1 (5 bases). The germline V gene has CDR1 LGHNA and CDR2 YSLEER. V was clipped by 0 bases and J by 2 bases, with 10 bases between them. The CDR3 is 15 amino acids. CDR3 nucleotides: TGCGCCAGCAGCCAAGATTCGGGGGGAAACTATGGCTACACCTTC. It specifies CASSQDSGGNYGYTF.

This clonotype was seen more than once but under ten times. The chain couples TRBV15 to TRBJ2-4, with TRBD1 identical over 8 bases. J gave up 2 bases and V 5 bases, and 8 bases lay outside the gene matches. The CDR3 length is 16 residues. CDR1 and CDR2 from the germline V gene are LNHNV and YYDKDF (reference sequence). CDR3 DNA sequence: TGTGCCACCAGCTCCCGGACAGGGACGACCAAAAACATTCAGTACTTC. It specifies CATSSRTGTTKNIQYF.

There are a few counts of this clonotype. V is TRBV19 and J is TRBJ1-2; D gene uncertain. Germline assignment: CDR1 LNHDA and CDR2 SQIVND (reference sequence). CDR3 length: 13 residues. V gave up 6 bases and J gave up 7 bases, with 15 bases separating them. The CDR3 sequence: CASRAEKVGGYTF. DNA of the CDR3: TGTGCCAGTAGGGCGGAAAAAGTAGGTGGCTACACCTTC.

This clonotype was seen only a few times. The CDR3 nucleotides are TGCAGCCTGCGACAGGGGACCTATGGCTACACCTTC. This codes for CSLRQGTYGYTF. The V gene is TRBV29-1, the J gene TRBJ1-2, with 8 bases matching TRBD1. This CDR3 is 12 amino acids long. The ends lost 8 bases at V and 4 bases at J; junction bases unmatched: 6. Germline V gene lookup returns CDR1 SQVTM and CDR2 ANQGSEA.

CDR3 amino acids: CASSWGDNHGYTF. CDR3 nucleotide sequence: TGTGCCAGCAGTTGGGGGGACAACCATGGCTACACCTTC. The rearrangement uses TRBV12-3 or TRBV12-4 and TRBJ1-2; possible D gene TRBD1, 6 bases. The CDR3 is 13 residues long. V was clipped by 4 bases and J by 6 bases, with 12 bases between them.

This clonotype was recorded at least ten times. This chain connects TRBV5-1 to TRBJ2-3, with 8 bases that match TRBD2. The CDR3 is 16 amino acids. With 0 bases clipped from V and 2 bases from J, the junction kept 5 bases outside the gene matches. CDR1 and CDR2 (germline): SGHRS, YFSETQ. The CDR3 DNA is TGCGCCAGCAGCTTGGAGCCGACTAGCGCCACAGATACGCAGTATTTT. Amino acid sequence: CASSLEPTSATDTQYF.

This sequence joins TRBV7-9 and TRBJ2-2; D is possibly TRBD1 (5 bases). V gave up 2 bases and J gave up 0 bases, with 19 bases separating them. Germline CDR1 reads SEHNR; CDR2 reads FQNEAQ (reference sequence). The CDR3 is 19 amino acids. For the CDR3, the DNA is TGTGCCAGCAGCTTAATCGTGGGAAGGGGCCGTTCGAACACCGGGGAGCTGTTTTTT. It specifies CASSLIVGRGRSNTGELFF.

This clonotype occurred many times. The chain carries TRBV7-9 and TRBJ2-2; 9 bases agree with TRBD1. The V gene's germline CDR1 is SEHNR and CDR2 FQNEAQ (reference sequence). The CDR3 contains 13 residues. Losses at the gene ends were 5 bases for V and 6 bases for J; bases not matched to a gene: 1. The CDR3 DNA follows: TGTGCCAGCAGCAGGACAGGGGCCGGGGAGCTGTTTTTT. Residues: CASSRTGAGELFF. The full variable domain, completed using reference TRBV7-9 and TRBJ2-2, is DTGVSQNPRHKITKRGQNVTFRCDPISEHNRLYWYRQTLGQGPEFLTYFQNEAQLEKSRLLSDRFSAERPKGSFSTLEIQRTEQGDSAMYLCASSRTGAGELFFGEGSRLTVL.

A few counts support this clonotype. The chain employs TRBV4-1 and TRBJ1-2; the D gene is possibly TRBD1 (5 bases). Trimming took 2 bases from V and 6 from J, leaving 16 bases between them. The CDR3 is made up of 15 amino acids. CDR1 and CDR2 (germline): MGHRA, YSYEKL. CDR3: CASSQPGGRDHGYTF. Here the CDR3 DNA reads TGCGCCAGCAGCCAACCGGGGGGGAGGGACCATGGCTACACCTTC.

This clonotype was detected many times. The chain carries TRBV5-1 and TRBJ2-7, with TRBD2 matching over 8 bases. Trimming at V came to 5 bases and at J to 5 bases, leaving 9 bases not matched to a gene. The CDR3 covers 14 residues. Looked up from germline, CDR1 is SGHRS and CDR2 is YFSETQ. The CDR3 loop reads CASRIAGGGDEQYF. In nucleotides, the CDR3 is TGCGCCAGCAGGATCGCCGGGGGGGGCGACGAGCAGTACTTC.

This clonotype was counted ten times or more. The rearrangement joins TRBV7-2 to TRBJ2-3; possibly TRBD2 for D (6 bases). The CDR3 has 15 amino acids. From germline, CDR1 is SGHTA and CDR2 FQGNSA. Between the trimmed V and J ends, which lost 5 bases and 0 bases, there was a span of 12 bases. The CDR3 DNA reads TGTGCCAGCAGCACGGGAGCTCACAGCACAGATACGCAGTATTTT. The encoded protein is CASSTGAHSTDTQYF.

The CDR3 loop reads CARQGLTGANVLTF. CDR3 coding DNA: TGTGCCAGACAGGGGTTGACTGGGGCCAACGTCCTGACTTTC. This rearrangement joins TRBV6-5 to TRBJ2-6; 7 bases are a match to TRBD1. From germline, CDR1 is MNHEY and CDR2 SVGAGI. This CDR3 contains 14 residues. V shed 9 bases and J 2 bases; nucleotides not matched to a gene: 4.

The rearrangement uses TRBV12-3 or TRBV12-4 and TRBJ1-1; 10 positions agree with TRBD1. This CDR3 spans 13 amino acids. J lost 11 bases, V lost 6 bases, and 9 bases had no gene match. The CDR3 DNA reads TGTGCCAGCAGCCGACAGGGGGCAATTGTGGCTTTCTTT. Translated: CASSRQGAIVAFF.

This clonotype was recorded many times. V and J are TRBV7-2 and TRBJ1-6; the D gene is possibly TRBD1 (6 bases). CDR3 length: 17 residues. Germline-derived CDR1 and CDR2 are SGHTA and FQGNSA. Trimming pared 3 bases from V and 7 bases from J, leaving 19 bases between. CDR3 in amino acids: CASSFTGGQPKNSPLHF. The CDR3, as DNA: TGTGCCAGCAGCTTTACGGGCGGACAGCCAAAGAATTCACCCCTCCACTTT.

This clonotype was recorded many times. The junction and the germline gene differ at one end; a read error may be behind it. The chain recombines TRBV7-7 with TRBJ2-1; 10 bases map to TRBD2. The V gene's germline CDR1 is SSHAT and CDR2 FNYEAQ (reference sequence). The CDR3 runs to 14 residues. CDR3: CASSSSSGGNEQFF. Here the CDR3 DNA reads TGTGCTAGCAGCTCGTCTAGCGGGGGTAATGAGCAGTTCTTC.

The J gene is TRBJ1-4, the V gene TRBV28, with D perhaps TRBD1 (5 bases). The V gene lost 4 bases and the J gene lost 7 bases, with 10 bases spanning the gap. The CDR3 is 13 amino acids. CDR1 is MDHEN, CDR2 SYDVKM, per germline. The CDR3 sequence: CASSSGFLEKLFF. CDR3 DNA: TGTGCCAGCAGTTCAGGGTTCCTTGAAAAACTGTTTTTT.

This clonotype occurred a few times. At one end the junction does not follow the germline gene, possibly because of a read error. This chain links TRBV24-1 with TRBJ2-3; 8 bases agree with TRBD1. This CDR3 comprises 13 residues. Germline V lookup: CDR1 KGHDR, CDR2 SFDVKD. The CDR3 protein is CAASDRGTDTQYF. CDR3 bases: TGTGCCGCCAGCGACAGGGGTACAGATACGCAGTATTTT.

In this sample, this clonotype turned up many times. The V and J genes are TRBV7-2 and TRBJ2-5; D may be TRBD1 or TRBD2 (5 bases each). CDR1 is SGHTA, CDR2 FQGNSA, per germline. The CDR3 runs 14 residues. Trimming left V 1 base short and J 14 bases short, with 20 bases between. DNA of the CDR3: TGTGCCAGCAGCTTAGTAGCGACCCGGGACCCCCCTTACTTC. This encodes CASSLVATRDPPYF.